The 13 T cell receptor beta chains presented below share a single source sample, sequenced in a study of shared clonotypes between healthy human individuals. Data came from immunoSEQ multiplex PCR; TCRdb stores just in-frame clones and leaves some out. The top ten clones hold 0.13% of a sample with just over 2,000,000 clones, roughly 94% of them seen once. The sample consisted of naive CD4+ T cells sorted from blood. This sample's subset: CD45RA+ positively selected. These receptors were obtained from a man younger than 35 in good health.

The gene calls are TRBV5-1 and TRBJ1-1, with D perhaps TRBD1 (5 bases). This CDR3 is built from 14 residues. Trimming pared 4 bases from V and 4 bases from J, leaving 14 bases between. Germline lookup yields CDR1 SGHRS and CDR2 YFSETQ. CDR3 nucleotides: TGCGCCAGCAGCCCTCCCGGGGGAAGCACTGAAGCTTTCTTT. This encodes CASSPPGGSTEAFF. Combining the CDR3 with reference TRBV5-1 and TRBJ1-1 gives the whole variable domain KAGVTQTPRYLIKTRGQQVTLSCSPISGHRSVSWYQQTPGQGLQFLFEYFSETQRNKGNFPGRFSGRQFSNSRSEMNVSTLELGDSALYLCASSPPGGSTEAFFGQGTRLTVV.

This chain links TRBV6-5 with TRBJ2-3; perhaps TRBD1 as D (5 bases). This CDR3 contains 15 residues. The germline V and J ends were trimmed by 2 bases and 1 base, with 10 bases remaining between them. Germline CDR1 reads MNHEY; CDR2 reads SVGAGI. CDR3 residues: CASSYGLGGTDTQYF. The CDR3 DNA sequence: TGTGCCAGCAGTTACGGGCTAGGGGGCACAGATACGCAGTATTTT.

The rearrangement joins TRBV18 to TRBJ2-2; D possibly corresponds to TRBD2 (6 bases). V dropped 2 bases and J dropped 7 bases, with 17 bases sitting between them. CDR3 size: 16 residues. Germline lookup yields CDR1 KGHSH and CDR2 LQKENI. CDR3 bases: TGTGCCAGCTCACCAGCATACCGGGAGTTAGGCGGGGAGCTGTTTTTT. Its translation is CASSPAYRELGGELFF.

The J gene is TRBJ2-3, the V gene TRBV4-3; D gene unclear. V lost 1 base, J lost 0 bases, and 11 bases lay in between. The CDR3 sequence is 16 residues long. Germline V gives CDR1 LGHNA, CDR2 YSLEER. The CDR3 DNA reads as TGCGCCAGCAGCCAAGGTCAGGTTACTAGCACAGATACGCAGTATTTT. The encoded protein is CASSQGQVTSTDTQYF.

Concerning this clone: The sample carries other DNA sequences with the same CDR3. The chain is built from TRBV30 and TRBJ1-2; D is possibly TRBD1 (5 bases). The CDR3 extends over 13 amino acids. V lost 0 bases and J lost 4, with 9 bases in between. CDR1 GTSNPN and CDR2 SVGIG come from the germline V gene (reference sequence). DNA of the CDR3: TGTGCCTGGAGTGTGCTGGGGACCTATGGCTACACCTTC. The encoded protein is CAWSVLGTYGYTF. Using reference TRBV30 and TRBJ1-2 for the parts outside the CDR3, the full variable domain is SQTIHQWPATLVQPVGSPLSLECTVEGTSNPNLYWYRQAAGRGLQLLFYSVGIGQISSEVPQNLSASRPQDRQFILSSKKLLLSDSGFYLCAWSVLGTYGYTFGSGTRLTVV.

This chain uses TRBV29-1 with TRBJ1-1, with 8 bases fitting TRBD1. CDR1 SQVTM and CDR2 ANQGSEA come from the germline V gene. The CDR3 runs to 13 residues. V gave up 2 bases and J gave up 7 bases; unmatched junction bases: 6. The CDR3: CSVEPGGAFEAFF. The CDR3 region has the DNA TGCAGCGTTGAACCAGGGGGCGCTTTTGAAGCTTTCTTT.

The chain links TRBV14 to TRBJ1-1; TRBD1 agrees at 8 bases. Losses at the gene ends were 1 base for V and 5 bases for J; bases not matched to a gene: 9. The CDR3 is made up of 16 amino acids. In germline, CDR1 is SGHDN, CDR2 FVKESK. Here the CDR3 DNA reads TGTGCCAGCAGCCAAGGGACAGGGAATTTGAGGACTGAAGCTTTCTTT. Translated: CASSQGTGNLRTEAFF.

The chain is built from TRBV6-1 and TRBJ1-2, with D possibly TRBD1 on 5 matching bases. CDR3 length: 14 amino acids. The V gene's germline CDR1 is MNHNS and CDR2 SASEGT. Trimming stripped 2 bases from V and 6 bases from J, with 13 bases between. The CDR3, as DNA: TGTGCCAGCAGTGAACAGGGCAGTTTAGATGGCTACACCTTC. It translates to CASSEQGSLDGYTF.

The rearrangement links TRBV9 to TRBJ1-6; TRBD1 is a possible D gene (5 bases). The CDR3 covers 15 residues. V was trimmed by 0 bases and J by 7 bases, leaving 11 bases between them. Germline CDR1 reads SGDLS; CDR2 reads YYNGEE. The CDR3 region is CASSVGGDANSPLHF. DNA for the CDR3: TGTGCCAGCAGCGTAGGCGGGGACGCGAATTCACCCCTCCACTTT.

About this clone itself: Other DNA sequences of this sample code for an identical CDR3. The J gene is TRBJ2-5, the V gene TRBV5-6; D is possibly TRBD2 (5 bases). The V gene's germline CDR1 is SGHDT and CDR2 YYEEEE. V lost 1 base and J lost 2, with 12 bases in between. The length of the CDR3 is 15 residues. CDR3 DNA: TGTGCCAGCAGCTTGAGGACTGGAACTCAAGAGACCCAGTACTTC. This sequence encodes CASSLRTGTQETQYF.

In DNA, the CDR3 is TGCGCCAGCAGCCCCCGTTCAGGGTCCTACGAGCAGTACTTC. It translates to CASSPRSGSYEQYF. V and J are TRBV4-1 and TRBJ2-7, with D possibly being TRBD1 (5 bases). V was clipped by 4 bases and J by 1 base, with 11 bases between them. Germline lookup yields CDR1 MGHRA and CDR2 YSYEKL. This CDR3 is 14 amino acids long.

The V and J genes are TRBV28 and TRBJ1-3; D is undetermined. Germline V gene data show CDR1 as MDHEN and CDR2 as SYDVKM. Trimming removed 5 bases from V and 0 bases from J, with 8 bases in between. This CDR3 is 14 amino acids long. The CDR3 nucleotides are TGTGCCAGCAGTAGGGAGTTCTCTGGAAACACCATATATTTT. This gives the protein CASSREFSGNTIYF.

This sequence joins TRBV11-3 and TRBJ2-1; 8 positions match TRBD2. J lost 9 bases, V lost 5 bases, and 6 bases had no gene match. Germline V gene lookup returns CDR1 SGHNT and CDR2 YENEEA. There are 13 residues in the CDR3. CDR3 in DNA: TGTGCCAGCAGCCCCGGGAGGGTAGCTGAGCAGTTCTTC. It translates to CASSPGRVAEQFF. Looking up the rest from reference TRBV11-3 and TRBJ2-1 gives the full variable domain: EAGVVQSPRYKIIEKKQPVAFWCNPISGHNTLYWYLQNLGQGPELLIRYENEEAVDDSQLPKDRFSAERLKGVDSTLKIQPAELGDSAVYLCASSPGRVAEQFFGPGTRLTVL.